The source of this TCR beta chain is a study of blood T cell repertoires in COVID-19. Overall study context: Whether acute or convalescent, the COVID-19 samples came from the United States, Italy and Spain. Sources were T cells, B-cell-depleted T cells, or PBMCs; the material itself was cDNA or gDNA.

This CDR3 has 16 residues. Trimming took 4 bases from V and 5 from J; bases not matched to a gene: 12. Original processing methods: Amplifying reference gene primers gave estimates of nucleated cell counts. This table comes from immunoSEQ multiplex PCR, and its TCRdb copy is limited to in-frame clones, with some not included. V and J calls and clone size are given by that table; D and trimming were obtained from the DNA. The sample yields 150,000 or so clones, 90% to 95% seen once. This TCR derives from a man aged 50 to 59 with acute or convalescent COVID-19. The J gene is TRBJ2-5, the V gene TRBV5-7, with 9 bases matching TRBD1. TRBV5-7 is placed among ORFs of uncertain function. Sequencing was done on a sample of peripheral blood. This CDR3 is CASSPPGQGEKETQYF. The CDR3 DNA reads TGTGCCAGCAGCCCGCCGGGACAGGGTGAGAAGGAGACCCAGTACTTC.